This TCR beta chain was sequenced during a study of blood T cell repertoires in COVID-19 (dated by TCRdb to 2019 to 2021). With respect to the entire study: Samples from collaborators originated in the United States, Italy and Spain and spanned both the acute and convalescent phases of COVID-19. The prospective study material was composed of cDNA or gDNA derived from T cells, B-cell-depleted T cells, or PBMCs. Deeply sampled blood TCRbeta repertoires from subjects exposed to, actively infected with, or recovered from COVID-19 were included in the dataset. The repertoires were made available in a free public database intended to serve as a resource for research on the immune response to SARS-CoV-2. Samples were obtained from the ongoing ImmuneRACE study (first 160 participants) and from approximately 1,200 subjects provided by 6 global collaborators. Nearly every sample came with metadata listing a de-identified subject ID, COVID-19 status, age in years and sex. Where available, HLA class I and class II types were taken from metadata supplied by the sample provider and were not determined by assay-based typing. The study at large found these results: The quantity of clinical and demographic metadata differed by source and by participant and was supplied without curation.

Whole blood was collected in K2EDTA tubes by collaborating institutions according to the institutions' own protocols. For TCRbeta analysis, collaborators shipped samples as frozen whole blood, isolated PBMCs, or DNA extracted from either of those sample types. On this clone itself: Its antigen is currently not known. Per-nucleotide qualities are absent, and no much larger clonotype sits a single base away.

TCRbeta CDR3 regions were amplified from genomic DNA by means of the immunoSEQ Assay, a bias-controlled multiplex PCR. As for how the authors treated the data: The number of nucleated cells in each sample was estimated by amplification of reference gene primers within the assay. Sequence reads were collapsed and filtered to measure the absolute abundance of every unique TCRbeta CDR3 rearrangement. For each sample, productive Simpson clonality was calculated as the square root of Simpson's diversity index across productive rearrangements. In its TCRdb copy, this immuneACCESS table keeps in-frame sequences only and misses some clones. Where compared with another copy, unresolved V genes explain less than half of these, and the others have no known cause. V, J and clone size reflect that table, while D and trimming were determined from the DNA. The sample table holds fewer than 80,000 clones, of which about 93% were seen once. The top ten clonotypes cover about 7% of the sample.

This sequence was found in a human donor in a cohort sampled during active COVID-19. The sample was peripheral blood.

The CDR3 protein sequence reads: CASTIDRDGPYGYTF. Here is the DNA: TGTGCCAGCACCATAGACAGGGACGGGCCCTATGGCTACACCTTC. Recombination joined TRBV28 with TRBJ1-2; 7 bases in the junction line up with TRBD1. The germline V gene supplies CDR1 MDHEN and CDR2 SYDVKM. The CDR3 spans 15 residues, from the cysteine through the phenylalanine. Only the CDR3 DNA is retained, 45 bases long and in frame from the first base. V is trimmed back by 7 bases and J by 4 bases, and the junction contains 12 bases that no gene match accounts for.